Each of the 29 T cell receptor beta chains below was sequenced from the same sample in a study of PD-L1 blockade in urothelial cancer. Indicated time point: peripheral blood 6 weeks after treatment start. The repertoire was sequenced with immunoSEQ multiplex PCR; TCRdb's copy has only in-frame clones and lacks some. The sample lists 48,000 or so clones, approximately 86% occurring once. The sample was PBMCs, taken around atezolizumab (anti-PD-L1) treatment. Receptors were obtained from a man aged 60-69 years with urothelial cancer.

This clone was seen only once. V gene TRBV7-6 combines with J gene TRBJ2-2; D is possibly TRBD1 (5 bases). Germline V gene lookup returns CDR1 SGHVS and CDR2 FNYEAQ. With 0 bases removed from V and 7 bases from J, the gap between germline ends came to 15 bases. This CDR3 has 16 residues. The CDR3, as DNA: TGTGCCAGCAGCTTAGCCGCAGGACAAGCTATCGGGGAGCTGTTTTTT. Its protein is CASSLAAGQAIGELFF.

The chain employs TRBV7-2 and TRBJ1-6, with D tentatively TRBD1 (5 bases). V was clipped by 2 bases and J by 5 bases, with 13 bases between them. Germline V lookup: CDR1 SGHTA, CDR2 FQGNSA. CDR3 length: 16 residues. The CDR3 DNA reads TGTGCCAGCAGCTTAACGGCCCGGACAAATAATTCACCCCTCCACTTT. This codes for CASSLTARTNNSPLHF. Based on the CDR3 plus reference TRBV7-2 and TRBJ1-6, the full variable domain is GAGVSQSPSNKVTEKGKDVELRCDPISGHTALYWYRQSLGQGLEFLIYFQGNSAPDKSGLPSDRFSAERTGGSVSTLTIQRTQQEDSAVYLCASSLTARTNNSPLHFGNGTRLTVT.

The rearrangement joins TRBV7-9 to TRBJ1-1, with 9 bases lining up with TRBD1. Germline V lookup: CDR1 SEHNR, CDR2 FQNEAQ (reference sequence). The CDR3 has 16 amino acids. Unmatched junction bases numbered 7, after V lost 5 bases and J lost 0 bases. The CDR3 spells CASSLGQGGMNTEAFF. The CDR3 DNA is TGTGCCAGCAGCCTGGGACAGGGCGGGATGAACACTGAAGCTTTCTTT.

This clone was picked up a small number of times. This chain uses TRBV30 with TRBJ2-1, with 7 bases that match TRBD1. The CDR3 contains 20 residues. The germline V gene has CDR1 GTSNPN and CDR2 SVGIG (reference sequence). The junction had 23 bases not matched to a gene; V was cut back by 2 bases and J by 4 bases. This CDR3 reads CAWSSWVGQVEFGYYNEQFF. CDR3 DNA sequence: TGTGCCTGGAGTTCGTGGGTAGGACAGGTAGAATTCGGGTATTACAATGAGCAGTTCTTC. Filled out from reference TRBV30 and TRBJ2-1, the complete variable domain reads SQTIHQWPATLVQPVGSPLSLECTVEGTSNPNLYWYRQAAGRGLQLLFYSVGIGQISSEVPQNLSASRPQDRQFILSSKKLLLSDSGFYLCAWSSWVGQVEFGYYNEQFFGPGTRLTVL.

V and J are TRBV19 and TRBJ1-1; 8 bases are a match to TRBD1. Germline V gives CDR1 LNHDA, CDR2 SQIVND (reference sequence). V lost 4 bases, J lost 1 base, and 5 bases stayed unmatched. This CDR3 is 15 amino acids long. As DNA, the CDR3 is TGTGCCAGTAGTAGGGGGGACAGGACGAACACTGAAGCTTTCTTT. Encoded protein: CASSRGDRTNTEAFF.

The gene calls are TRBV18 and TRBJ1-2, with 10 bases fitting TRBD1. Per the germline V gene, CDR1 is KGHSH and CDR2 is LQKENI. This CDR3 has 15 residues. The V gene end was trimmed by 1 base and the J gene end by 6 bases; junction bases not matched to a gene: 5. CDR3 sequence reads: CASSPLDRGQDGYTF. Written as DNA, the CDR3 is TGTGCCAGCTCACCACTCGACAGGGGGCAGGATGGCTACACCTTC.

The chain has TRBV18 and TRBJ1-1; TRBD1 agrees at 8 bases. This CDR3 has 13 amino acids. Trimming removed 6 bases from V and 5 bases from J; junction bases left unmatched: 5. The V gene's germline CDR1 is KGHSH and CDR2 LQKENI. The DNA for the CDR3 is TGTGCCAGCTCGCGGACAGGGACTACTGAAGCTTTCTTT. Protein product: CASSRTGTTEAFF.

The table lists this clone with a count of one. CDR3 amino acids: CASSEPGRTMEDTQYF. For the CDR3, the DNA is TGTGCCAGCAGCGAACCGGGCCGGACTATGGAAGATACGCAGTATTTT. The chain couples TRBV5-6 to TRBJ2-3; possible D gene TRBD2, 6 bases. Germline V gives CDR1 SGHDT, CDR2 YYEEEE. Between the trimmed V and J ends, which lost 4 bases and 5 bases, there was a span of 20 bases. The CDR3 has 16 amino acids.

The chain couples TRBV6-1 to TRBJ1-2; no definite D call. In germline, CDR1 is MNHNS, CDR2 SASEGT. There are 13 residues in the CDR3. The V end was cut by 4 bases, the J end by 4 bases, with 10 bases between. The CDR3 is CASSVGVFYGYTF. CDR3 nucleotides: TGTGCCAGCAGTGTCGGGGTCTTCTATGGCTACACCTTC.

The rearrangement uses TRBV4-1 and TRBJ2-5, with 10 bases lining up with TRBD1. From germline, CDR1 is MGHRA and CDR2 YSYEKL. V dropped 1 base and J dropped 5; count of bases not matched to a gene: 7. This CDR3 has 16 amino acids. CDR3 bases: TGCGCCAGCAGCCAAGCCCGGGACAGGGGACTGGAGACCCAGTACTTC. The encoded protein is CASSQARDRGLETQYF.

This chain joins TRBV9 and TRBJ1-2; 9 nucleotides match TRBD1. The germline gives CDR1 SGDLS, CDR2 YYNGEE. This CDR3 is built from 16 residues. V was clipped by 1 base and J by 4 bases; unmatched bases: 8. In DNA form, the CDR3 reads TGTGCCAGCAGCGTATCCAATACGACAGGGGGCTATGGCTACACCTTC. Amino acids: CASSVSNTTGGYGYTF. Complete variable domain (other parts from reference TRBV9 and TRBJ1-2): DSGVTQTPKHLITATGQRVTLRCSPRSGDLSVYWYQQSLDQGLQFLIQYYNGEERAKGNILERFSAQQFPDLHSELNLSSLELGDSALYFCASSVSNTTGGYGYTFGSGTRLTVV.

This chain connects TRBV15 to TRBJ2-5, with 9 bases fitting TRBD2. CDR3 length: 16 residues. Germline CDR1 LNHNV, CDR2 YYDKDF (reference sequence). V gave up 1 base and J gave up 1 base; unmatched junction bases: 4. The chain's CDR3 is CATSRGQRGAQETQYF. In DNA form, the CDR3 reads TGTGCCACCAGCAGAGGACAGCGGGGGGCCCAAGAGACCCAGTACTTC.

The rearrangement joins TRBV5-1 to TRBJ2-3, with TRBD1 as a possible D gene (6 bases). Germline assignment: CDR1 SGHRS and CDR2 YFSETQ. CDR3 length: 16 amino acids. V lost 0 bases to trimming and J lost 0 bases, with 11 bases between them. The CDR3: CASSLVSGVSTDTQYF. In DNA form, the CDR3 reads TGCGCCAGCAGCTTGGTTTCAGGGGTGAGCACAGATACGCAGTATTTT.

This clone was found a few times. The chain employs TRBV18 and TRBJ1-1, with 9 bases matching TRBD1. The V and J ends lost 4 bases and 4 bases, in that order; junction bases with no gene match: 4. CDR1 is KGHSH, CDR2 LQKENI, per germline. The CDR3 covers 14 residues. Here the CDR3 DNA reads TGTGCCAGCTCACGAGGGACAGGGATCACTGAAGCTTTCTTT. This gives the protein CASSRGTGITEAFF.

This clone was detected a few times. Distinct nucleotide sequences in the sample also encode this CDR3. This chain joins TRBV7-8 and TRBJ1-2; the D gene is possibly TRBD1 (5 bases). The V gene's germline CDR1 is SGHVS and CDR2 FQNEAQ. Trimming cost V 1 base and J 3 bases, with 9 bases left between them. The CDR3 is 14 residues long. The CDR3 DNA sequence: TGTGCCAGCAGCTTAGGGACGGGGGACTATGGCTACACCTTC. It translates to CASSLGTGDYGYTF.

The V call is TRBV12-5, the J call TRBJ2-1, with a tentative D call TRBD2 (5 bases). Trimming took off 2 bases at V and 7 bases at J, with 12 bases between the two ends. The CDR3 runs 14 residues. Germline-derived CDR1 and CDR2 are LGHNT and FRNRAP. The CDR3 protein is CASGLIGVFNEQFF. CDR3 in DNA: TGTGCTAGTGGTTTGATCGGGGTTTTTAATGAGCAGTTCTTC.

The J gene is TRBJ2-7, the V gene TRBV18; weak D call: TRBD2 (6 bases). The CDR3 is 14 amino acids. CDR1 is KGHSH, CDR2 LQKENI, per germline. Between the trimmed V and J ends, which lost 2 bases and 5 bases, there was a span of 13 bases. The CDR3 reads CASSPGRSSDEQYF. As DNA, the CDR3 is TGTGCCAGCTCACCAGGCAGGTCTAGCGACGAGCAGTACTTC.

The V call is TRBV7-2, the J call TRBJ1-1; the D gene is possibly TRBD1 (5 bases). The germline V and J ends were trimmed by 5 bases and 1 base, with 17 bases remaining between them. Germline CDR1 SGHTA, CDR2 FQGNSA. The CDR3 has 16 residues. The CDR3 here is CASSNLRGTGNTEAFF. The CDR3 DNA reads as TGTGCCAGCAGCAACCTAAGGGGCACGGGGAACACTGAAGCTTTCTTT.

The DNA of the CDR3 is TGTGCCAGCAGCAGAGGGGGCACTTCACCCCTCCACTTT. It is translated as CASSRGGTSPLHF. The rearrangement joins TRBV11-3 to TRBJ1-6; 7 positions match TRBD1. Germline V gene lookup returns CDR1 SGHNT and CDR2 YENEEA. V dropped 5 bases and J dropped 9; count of bases not matched to a gene: 4. This CDR3 spans 13 amino acids. Filled out from reference TRBV11-3 and TRBJ1-6, the complete variable domain reads EAGVVQSPRYKIIEKKQPVAFWCNPISGHNTLYWYLQNLGQGPELLIRYENEEAVDDSQLPKDRFSAERLKGVDSTLKIQPAELGDSAVYLCASSRGGTSPLHFGNGTRLTVT.

About this clone itself: Within the sample, other DNA sequences also encode this same CDR3. The gene calls are TRBV18 and TRBJ2-7, with D possibly being TRBD2 (5 bases). CDR1 and CDR2 (germline): KGHSH, LQKENI. With 3 bases removed from V and 3 bases from J, the gap between germline ends came to 9 bases. CDR3 length: 13 amino acids. The CDR3 DNA is TGTGCCAGCTCACCGCGCGGGTTCTACGAGCAGTACTTC. Translated: CASSPRGFYEQYF.

The gene calls are TRBV7-9 and TRBJ2-7; 7 bases match TRBD1. Germline CDR1 SEHNR, CDR2 FQNEAQ (reference sequence). This CDR3 has 15 amino acids. Germline trimming cut 1 base from V and 2 bases from J; bases unmatched to any gene: 5. CDR3 DNA: TGTGCCAGCAGCTTAGAAGGCCAGGGGGCCTACGAGCAGTACTTC. Translating gives CASSLEGQGAYEQYF.

The sample holds one count of this clone. The CDR3 DNA is TGCAGCGTTGTTGCGGGGGCGCTGAACACCGGGGAGCTGTTTTTT. Translated, it gives CSVVAGALNTGELFF. This chain uses TRBV29-1 with TRBJ2-2; D possibly corresponds to TRBD2 (7 bases). Germline V gene lookup returns CDR1 SQVTM and CDR2 ANQGSEA. V was clipped by 4 bases and J by 1 base, with 13 bases between them. This CDR3 has 15 amino acids.

The chain links TRBV19 to TRBJ2-7, with 7 bases matching TRBD1. The CDR3 loop spans 13 amino acids. Germline trimming cut 3 bases from V and 7 bases from J; bases unmatched to any gene: 6. Per germline, CDR1 LNHDA and CDR2 SQIVND (reference sequence). The chain's CDR3 is CASSIDRAEEQYF. In DNA, the CDR3 is TGTGCCAGTAGTATCGACAGGGCTGAGGAGCAGTACTTC.

The chain carries TRBV6-1 and TRBJ1-6; TRBD1 is a possible D gene (6 bases). Trimming left V 4 bases short and J 8 bases short, with 9 bases between. The CDR3 sequence is 13 residues long. CDR1 is MNHNS and CDR2 is SASEGT in the germline V gene. CDR3 amino acids: CASSGTADSPLHF. The CDR3 coding sequence is TGTGCCAGCAGTGGGACAGCCGATTCACCCCTCCACTTT.

The chain employs TRBV28 and TRBJ1-2; 7 positions agree with TRBD1. V trimming: 6 bases; J trimming: 1 base; junction bases outside the gene matches: 8. CDR1 MDHEN and CDR2 SYDVKM come from the germline V gene. This CDR3 spans 15 amino acids. CDR3 in DNA: TGTGCCAGCAGGCCCCGGGACAGAGTTAACTATGGCTACACCTTC. Amino acids: CASRPRDRVNYGYTF.

With regard to this clone: Within the sample, other DNA sequences also encode this same CDR3. The V call is TRBV2, the J call TRBJ1-2; weak D call: TRBD1 (6 bases). Germline values: CDR1 SNHLY, CDR2 FYNNEI. The CDR3 is 13 residues long. Trimming took off 5 bases at V and 2 bases at J, with 9 bases between the two ends. The CDR3 sequence is CASSSQGNYGYTF. CDR3 in DNA: TGTGCCAGCAGTTCACAGGGAAACTATGGCTACACCTTC.

The chain uses TRBV15 and TRBJ2-5, with TRBD2 as a possible D gene (6 bases). Between the trimmed V and J ends, which lost 1 base and 0 bases, there was a span of 12 bases. Germline V gives CDR1 LNHNV, CDR2 YYDKDF (reference sequence). This CDR3 comprises 16 residues. CDR3 bases: TGTGCCACCAGCAGAGGGGGGGTCGGCTACCAAGAGACCCAGTACTTC. It translates to CATSRGGVGYQETQYF.

The chain combines TRBV7-9 with TRBJ2-7, with D maybe TRBD2 (6 bases). CDR3 length: 16 residues. V gave up 5 bases and J gave up 7 bases, with 24 bases separating them. The germline V gene encodes CDR1 SEHNR and CDR2 FQNEAQ (reference sequence). The CDR3: CASSLSGRGASVEQYF. CDR3 in DNA: TGTGCCAGCAGCCTTAGTGGGCGGGGCGCCTCAGTTGAGCAGTACTTC.

The rearrangement links TRBV11-2 to TRBJ2-5; 10 nucleotides align to TRBD2. The CDR3 is made up of 15 amino acids. V gave up 5 bases and J gave up 2 bases; unmatched junction bases: 5. Germline V gene data show CDR1 as SGHAT and CDR2 as FQNNGV. CDR3 region: CASSVSGGTQETQYF. CDR3 DNA: TGTGCCAGCAGCGTTAGCGGGGGGACGCAAGAGACCCAGTACTTC.